The 22 T cell receptor beta chains below were found in one sample sequenced in a study of identical twins. TCRdb re-derived calls from the 5' RACE reads in MiXCR, one entry per CDR3 protein. This table has about 890,000 distinct CDR3 sequences, 10% to 15% appearing once. These data were also reused for a study on yellow fever vaccine responses in identical twins.

Input material: PBMCs. The receptor source for this set is a woman under 30 in good health.

This clonotype was counted ten times or more. This chain uses TRBV12-3 or TRBV12-4 with TRBJ2-7, with 7 bases fitting TRBD1. There are 16 residues in the CDR3. V shed 2 bases, J shed 2 bases, and the junction held 9 bases outside the gene matches. The CDR3 nucleotides read TGTGCCAGCAGTTTAAGGTTACAGGGGCTCACCTACGAGCAGTACTTC. It yields the protein CASSLRLQGLTYEQYF.

The rearrangement links TRBV6-2 or TRBV6-3 to TRBJ2-1; the match to TRBD2 covers 10 bases. CDR1 is MNHEY, CDR2 SVGEGT, per germline. The CDR3 is 16 residues long. Germline trimming cut 0 bases from V and 5 bases from J; bases unmatched to any gene: 4. In DNA form, the CDR3 reads TGTGCCAGCAGTTACTCGTTTAGCGGGGGGAACAATGAGCAGTTCTTC. It codes for CASSYSFSGGNNEQFF.

At least ten counts were recorded for this clonotype. The rearrangement links TRBV25-1 to TRBJ2-1; possible D gene TRBD2, 6 bases. Trimming took 6 bases from V and 4 from J, leaving 13 bases between them. The germline gives CDR1 MGHDK, CDR2 SYGVNS. The CDR3 totals 14 residues. CDR3 amino acids: CASRGGAGYNEQFF. The CDR3 DNA reads TGTGCCAGCAGGGGCGGGGCGGGGTACAATGAGCAGTTCTTC.

The sample holds many counts of this clonotype. V gene TRBV5-1 combines with J gene TRBJ1-1, with 9 bases aligning to TRBD1. CDR1 SGHRS and CDR2 YFSETQ come from the germline V gene. The CDR3 loop spans 15 amino acids. V shed 2 bases, J shed 1 base, and the junction held 3 bases outside the gene matches. The CDR3 sequence is CASSLQGAGNTEAFF. In DNA, the CDR3 is TGCGCCAGCAGCTTACAGGGGGCCGGGAACACTGAAGCTTTCTTT.

This clonotype was detected many times. The chain carries TRBV27 and TRBJ2-1; 8 bases agree with TRBD1. CDR3 size: 16 residues. Germline V CDR1 and CDR2: MNHEY, SMNVEV (reference sequence). Germline trimming cut 2 bases from V and 0 bases from J; bases unmatched to any gene: 3. CDR3 residues: CASSLRTGTSYNEQFF. CDR3 DNA: TGTGCCAGCAGTTTACGGACAGGGACCTCCTACAATGAGCAGTTCTTC.

This clonotype was seen a handful of times. This chain links TRBV6-1 with TRBJ2-1, with TRBD2 matching 7 bases. The V segment lost 8 bases and the J segment 5 bases; nucleotides outside the gene matches: 12. Germline values: CDR1 MNHNS, CDR2 SASEGT. This CDR3 is 15 amino acids long. DNA for the CDR3: TGTGCCAGCCGTAGTAGGGCGGGAGTCAACAATGAGCAGTTCTTC. Translating gives CASRSRAGVNNEQFF.

This clonotype was counted between two and nine times. This chain joins TRBV5-1 and TRBJ2-1; 11 nucleotides agree with TRBD2. This CDR3 region has 16 residues. V dropped 4 bases and J dropped 2; count of bases not matched to a gene: 5. Germline CDR1 and CDR2: SGHRS and YFSETQ. CDR3 sequence reads: CASSPLAGDTYNEQFF. The CDR3 DNA follows: TGCGCCAGCAGCCCACTAGCGGGAGATACCTACAATGAGCAGTTCTTC.

This clonotype has at least ten counts. The genes are TRBV18 and TRBJ2-5; no firm D call. The V and J ends lost 3 bases and 2 bases respectively, with 7 bases between them. The CDR3 length is 13 residues. Germline CDR1 reads KGHSH; CDR2 reads LQKENI. CDR3 sequence reads: CASSPRTQETQYF. The CDR3 nucleotides read TGTGCCAGCTCACCTCGAACGCAAGAGACCCAGTACTTC.

This clonotype was recorded a few times. The chain uses TRBV12-3 or TRBV12-4 and TRBJ2-4, with 11 positions matching TRBD2. After removal of 4 bases from V and 5 bases from J, the junction contained 4 bases not matched to a gene. The length of the CDR3 is 15 residues. The chain's CDR3 is CASSSRGLAENIQYF. The DNA of the CDR3 is TGTGCCAGCAGTTCCAGGGGACTAGCGGAAAACATTCAGTACTTC.

This clonotype was detected only a few times. This rearrangement joins TRBV12-3 or TRBV12-4 to TRBJ2-6, with TRBD1 as a possible D gene (5 bases). Trimming took off 7 bases at V and 2 bases at J, with 15 bases between the two ends. This CDR3 spans 16 amino acids. CDR3 nucleotides: TGTGCCAGCACCGTAGGGGCAGGGACTGGGGCCAACGTCCTGACTTTC. This translates into CASTVGAGTGANVLTF.

This rearrangement joins TRBV19 to TRBJ2-2; the D gene is possibly TRBD2 (5 bases). The germline gives CDR1 LNHDA, CDR2 SQIVND (reference sequence). V gave up 4 bases and J gave up 0 bases, with 12 bases separating them. CDR3 length: 16 residues. The DNA for the CDR3 is TGTGCCAGTAGTACCCACGCCGGGACGAACACCGGGGAGCTGTTTTTT. It codes for CASSTHAGTNTGELFF.

A few counts support this clonotype. The chain employs TRBV7-2 and TRBJ2-3, with 7 bases identical to TRBD2. The CDR3 spans 16 residues. J lost 6 bases, V lost 5 bases, and 14 bases had no gene match. Per the germline V gene, CDR1 is SGHTA and CDR2 is FQGNSA. Written as DNA, the CDR3 is TGTGCCAGCAGCAAAAAGGTCGACTTCGGGAGGGATACGCAGTATTTT. This codes for CASSKKVDFGRDTQYF.

The table lists this clonotype with many counts. The genes are TRBV5-1 and TRBJ2-1, with 10 bases aligning to TRBD1. The germline V gene has CDR1 SGHRS and CDR2 YFSETQ. The CDR3 length is 18 residues. After removal of 4 bases from V and 2 bases from J, the junction contained 12 bases not matched to a gene. This chain's CDR3 is CASSPGQGPLDTYNEQFF. The CDR3 DNA follows: TGCGCCAGCAGCCCGGGACAGGGGCCCCTCGACACCTACAATGAGCAGTTCTTC.

The chain recombines TRBV20-1 with TRBJ1-4; possible D gene TRBD1, 6 bases. Deletions cut 1 base from V and 14 bases from J, with 14 bases between. Germline CDR1 reads DFQATT; CDR2 reads SNEGSKA (reference sequence). The CDR3 covers 12 residues. The CDR3 DNA reads as TGCAGTGCTAGAGCAGGGGAGGCTCGGCTGTTTTTT. Encoded protein: CSARAGEARLFF.

In its sample, this clonotype was seen many times. CDR3 sequence: CASSYSGWDGAKNIQYF. DNA for the CDR3: TGTGCCAGCAGTTACTCGGGTTGGGACGGAGCCAAAAACATTCAGTACTTC. The chain joins TRBV6-5 to TRBJ2-4; D assignment may be TRBD1 or TRBD2 (5 bases each). Trimming pared 0 bases from V and 0 bases from J, leaving 12 bases between. This CDR3 has 17 amino acids. The germline V gene encodes CDR1 MNHEY and CDR2 SVGAGI.

This clonotype was seen repeatedly, ten times or more. The chain is built from TRBV4-1 and TRBJ2-7; D gene unclear. Looked up from germline, CDR1 is MGHRA and CDR2 is YSYEKL. V was clipped by 0 bases and J by 0 bases, with 15 bases between them. The CDR3 sequence is 17 residues long. The CDR3 DNA reads TGCGCCAGCAGCCAAGAAACGGGTTCGAGGTTCTCCTACGAGCAGTACTTC. It is translated as CASSQETGSRFSYEQYF.

This clonotype was counted only a few times. The chain carries TRBV6-6 and TRBJ2-7; the match to TRBD1 covers 11 bases. This CDR3 is built from 13 residues. The germline V gene has CDR1 MNHNY and CDR2 SVGAGI (reference sequence). The V segment lost 7 bases and the J segment 5 bases; nucleotides outside the gene matches: 4. Written as DNA, the CDR3 is TGTGCCAGCACCGGACAGGGGGCCAACGAGCAGTACTTC. Translation gives CASTGQGANEQYF.

V is TRBV20-1 and J is TRBJ2-4, with 10 bases identical to TRBD1. The CDR3 runs to 17 residues. The junction had 8 bases not matched to a gene; V was cut back by 3 bases and J by 0 bases. Germline V gene lookup returns CDR1 DFQATT and CDR2 SNEGSKA (reference sequence). The CDR3 here is CSARPGQGLEAKNIQYF. As DNA, the CDR3 is TGCAGTGCTAGGCCGGGACAGGGGTTGGAAGCCAAAAACATTCAGTACTTC.

The V and J genes are TRBV5-1 and TRBJ1-6; weak D call: TRBD1 (5 bases). CDR3 length: 16 amino acids. V was trimmed by 0 bases and J by 7 bases, leaving 14 bases between them. In germline, CDR1 is SGHRS, CDR2 YFSETQ. This chain's CDR3 is CASSLGGRGLNSPLHF. The CDR3 DNA follows: TGCGCCAGCAGCTTGGGAGGACGGGGACTGAATTCACCCCTCCACTTT.

This clonotype was seen repeatedly, ten times or more. The chain uses TRBV10-3 and TRBJ1-1; D is unclear. This CDR3 comprises 15 residues. CDR1 ENHRY and CDR2 SYGVKD come from the germline V gene. V was trimmed by 5 bases and J by 1 base, leaving 14 bases between them. In DNA, the CDR3 is TGTGCCATCAGTCGGACGGATAGAAGGAACACTGAAGCTTTCTTT. Amino acids: CAISRTDRRNTEAFF.

The chain joins TRBV2 to TRBJ2-1, with D perhaps TRBD2 (5 bases). Trimming took off 7 bases at V and 8 bases at J, with 12 bases between the two ends. CDR1 SNHLY and CDR2 FYNNEI come from the germline V gene. The CDR3 is made up of 12 amino acids. The CDR3 DNA reads TGTGCCAGCAAAGACTATTACCATGAGCAGTTCTTC. Translating it yields CASKDYYHEQFF.

In its sample, this clonotype was seen a few times. This chain joins TRBV20-1 and TRBJ2-2; D may be TRBD2 (6 bases). The germline CDR1 and CDR2 sequences are DFQATT and SNEGSKA (reference sequence). This CDR3 spans 15 amino acids. V dropped 1 base and J dropped 6 bases, with 15 bases sitting between them. The CDR3, as DNA: TGCAGTGCTAGAGTAGGCGGGGCCGGAGCCGGGGAGCTGTTTTTT. Translating gives CSARVGGAGAGELFF.